The present T cell receptor (beta chain) was sequenced within a study of T cell responses to AZD1222 COVID-19 vaccine. General study points: Only after the peak T cell response were repertoires sampled. Increased Spike-specific TCR breadth and depth were observed after two AZD1222 doses. Baseline seropositivity occurred in only six AZD1222 recipients.

The CDR3 is 17 residues long. The germline V gene has CDR1 SGHKS and CDR2 YYEKEE (reference sequence). The J segment lost 2 bases and the V segment lost 4 bases, leaving 11 bases of the junction unmatched. Repertoires were generated with immunoSEQ multiplex PCR, while TCRdb's copy carries only in-frame clones and drops some. This table holds 85,000 to 90,000 clones, roughly nine tenths found once. For this clone: Its antigen is not identified.

This TCR came from an adult in good health. This chain joins TRBV5-5 and TRBJ2-7; 11 bases fit TRBD1. Sequenced here: peripheral blood, sampled on day 0 of AZD1222 vaccination. This chain's CDR3 is CASSLNIPGQGAYEQYF. In DNA, the CDR3 is TGTGCCAGCAGCCTCAACATCCCGGGACAGGGGGCCTACGAGCAGTACTTC.